This TCR beta chain stems from a study of control samples from healthy donors and cancer patients. Clones were read by immunoSEQ multiplex PCR, and TCRdb kept only the in-frame ones, dropping some. Of around 170,000 clones in the sample, roughly nine tenths were seen once. The V gene's germline CDR1 is SGHRS and CDR2 YFSETQ. The CDR3 is made up of 14 amino acids. The V segment lost 1 base and the J segment 7 bases; nucleotides outside the gene matches: 7. Sequencing was done on a sample of blood. The TCR was taken from a woman younger than 45 in good health. This chain connects TRBV5-1 to TRBJ2-7, with 8 bases matching TRBD2. DNA of the CDR3: TGCGCCAGCAGCTTGACTGCGGGAGGAAGAGAGCAGTACTTC. This translates into CASSLTAGGREQYF.